The clone carrying this T cell receptor beta chain was counted only a few times. Amplification targeted TCR beta CDR3 regions from RNA transcripts. HTBI primers were used for first-round RT-PCR of the TCR CDR3. TCRdb fed the multiplex PCR reads into MiXCR, producing one record per CDR3 protein. The sample gives 400,000 to 600,000 distinct CDR3 sequences, under 25% of which show up once; about 30% is in the top ten. This CDR3 has 15 amino acids. V was cut by 4 bases and J by 2 bases, with 10 bases left in between. The germline CDR1 and CDR2 sequences are SGHRS and YFSETQ. The authors took PBMCs from 9.5 to 10 ml fresh peripheral blood. These data belong to a study of T cells in Graves' hyperthyroidism and ophthalmopathy.

The sequence came from a man aged 18 to 35 with Graves' hyperthyroidism. The material sequenced was blood. The rearrangement joins TRBV5-1 to TRBJ1-6, with D perhaps TRBD1 (5 bases). The CDR3 DNA sequence: TGCGCCAGCAGCAGGGACGGAACCTATAATTCACCCCTCCACTTT. This gives the protein CASSRDGTYNSPLHF.